The clone carrying this TCR beta chain was detected only a few times. Its antigen remains unknown. TCRB transcripts that were expressed got sequenced, as all of the isolated RNA had been reverse transcribed. Measured with immunoSEQ multiplex PCR; TCRdb has only the in-frame clones, and not every one. The sample contains 350,000 or so clones, about 20% of which appear only once. The source of the sample is a study of beta chain features in type 1 diabetes. Whole-study context: Analysis included under 120,000,000 sorted cells drawn from all samples.

Sorting with CD45RO/CCR7/CD25/CD127/CD95/CD27 yielded naive, central memory, regulatory and stem-like memory CD4+ cells. This CDR3 region has 15 residues. Trimming pared 0 bases from V and 3 bases from J, leaving 12 bases between. The germline V gene has CDR1 MGHRA and CDR2 YSYEKL. Study-wide results and limits: When cDNA is sequenced, cells with high TCR expression could be over-represented.

The TCR originated in a woman under 30 in good health. Sequenced sample: naive CD4+ T cells from blood. V and J are TRBV4-1 and TRBJ2-7; D is possibly TRBD2 (6 bases). CDR3 nucleotides: TGCGCCAGCAGCCAAGATCGGGGGACCTACTACGAGCAGTACTTC. Translating it yields CASSQDRGTYYEQYF.